These 7 T cell receptor beta chains share one sample of origin, sequenced in a study of T-cell reconstitution after alpha-beta-depleted transplantation in children. For TCRbeta, the library was prepared with unique molecular identifiers. TCRdb passed the PCR reads through MiXCR, listing each CDR3 protein once. The sample consists of some 6,900 distinct CDR3 sequences, less than 6% of them appearing once. The specimen comprised PBMCs, mostly from graft donor cells, sampled 180 days after TCRalphabeta/CD19-depleted stem cell transplant. The receptors were gathered from a child younger than two who had a stem cell transplant for acute myeloid leukemia, so the T cells may come from the graft donor.

This clonotype was counted many times. The rearrangement joins TRBV18 to TRBJ2-3; D possibly corresponds to TRBD2 (6 bases). The CDR3 length is 18 residues. Between the trimmed V and J ends, which lost 0 bases and 4 bases, there was a span of 20 bases. Germline loops: CDR1 KGHSH, CDR2 LQKENI. The chain's CDR3 is CASSPPRSASVRSDTQYF. CDR3 DNA sequence: TGTGCCAGCTCACCACCGAGGTCCGCTAGCGTGAGGTCAGATACGCAGTATTTT. The variable domain in full, completed from reference TRBV18 and TRBJ2-3, reads NAGVMQNPRHLVRRRGQEARLRCSPMKGHSHVYWYRQLPEEGLKFMVYLQKENIIDESGMPKERFSAEFPKEGPSILRIQQVVRGDSAAYFCASSPPRSASVRSDTQYFGPGTRLTVL.

This clonotype was counted at least ten times. The chain is built from TRBV19 and TRBJ1-5; 9 nucleotides match TRBD1. Looked up from germline, CDR1 is LNHDA and CDR2 is SQIVND (reference sequence). CDR3 length: 15 residues. The trim removed 6 bases at V and 6 bases at J, leaving 9 bases unmatched. The CDR3 bases are TGTGCCAGTAGCCCAAACAGGGGGCTGGGTCAGCCCCAGCATTTT. It codes for CASSPNRGLGQPQHF.

Judged by abundance, this clonotype is medium-sized. The rearrangement uses TRBV5-1 and TRBJ2-5, with a tentative D call TRBD2 (5 bases). V lost 2 bases, J lost 1 base, and 9 bases lay in between. Germline V CDR1 and CDR2: SGHRS, YFSETQ. This CDR3 is built from 14 residues. CDR3 amino acids: CASSLGLSQETQYF. DNA for the CDR3: TGCGCCAGCAGCTTAGGACTGTCCCAAGAGACCCAGTACTTC.

This clonotype has a count of ten or more. This chain uses TRBV15 with TRBJ2-7; TRBD1 matches 8 bases. The CDR3 has 13 residues. Germline values: CDR1 LNHNV, CDR2 YYDKDF (reference sequence). Trimming took 5 bases from V and 6 from J; bases not matched to a gene: 6. The chain's CDR3 is CATSWDRIGEQYF. As DNA, the CDR3 is TGTGCCACCAGCTGGGACAGGATTGGCGAGCAGTACTTC.

This clonotype is medium-sized (0.01 to 0.1%). V usage is TRBV12-3 or TRBV12-4 and J usage is TRBJ2-5; TRBD2 aligns across 13 bases. CDR3 length equals 15 residues. The V and J ends lost 4 bases and 2 bases, in that order; junction bases with no gene match: 1. The CDR3 reads CASSSGLAGQETQYF. Written as DNA, the CDR3 is TGTGCCAGCAGTTCGGGACTAGCGGGACAAGAGACCCAGTACTTC.

This clonotype has a count of ten or more. The CDR3 sequence: CASSVLRGSGNTIYF. Here the CDR3 DNA reads TGTGCCAGCAGCGTGCTCCGGGGCTCTGGAAACACCATATATTTT. The rearrangement links TRBV13 to TRBJ1-3, with D uncertain. The CDR3 is made up of 15 amino acids. In germline, CDR1 is PRHDT, CDR2 FYEKMQ (reference sequence). Trimming removed 5 bases at V and 0 bases at J, with 11 bases between.

This clonotype showed up many times. This chain links TRBV3-1 with TRBJ1-2, with D uncertain. This CDR3 region has 13 residues. The V gene lost 0 bases and the J gene lost 8 bases, with 10 bases spanning the gap. From germline, CDR1 is LGHDT and CDR2 YNNKEL (reference sequence). The CDR3 sequence is CASSQEARRGYTF. CDR3 bases: TGTGCCAGCAGCCAAGAAGCCCGTCGGGGCTACACCTTC.